Below are 2 T cell receptor beta chains sequenced from a single sample in a study of cytomegalovirus exposure and HLA in healthy donors. The PCR contained 60 Vbeta and 13 Jbeta primers. TCRdb keeps only in-frame clones here, not all; method: immunoSEQ multiplex PCR. This repertoire includes roughly 140,000 clones. The sequencing sample was made of PBMCs. These receptor sequences come from a male donor in good health and CMV-seronegative.

The chain links TRBV7-3 to TRBJ2-7; D not certain. Germline V lookup: CDR1 SGHTA, CDR2 FQGTGA. V lost 6 bases and J 5 bases, leaving 17 bases between the germline ends. The CDR3 consists of 14 residues. The CDR3 here is CASSSRRVVHEQYF. The CDR3 nucleotides read TGTGCCAGCAGTTCACGACGGGTAGTACACGAGCAGTACTTC.

The V call is TRBV28, the J call TRBJ2-5; 7 bases align to TRBD1. The CDR3 totals 14 residues. V lost 10 bases, J lost 5 bases, and 13 bases stayed unmatched. The germline V gene encodes CDR1 MDHEN and CDR2 SYDVKM. The CDR3, as DNA: TGTGCCATCGGATCCGGGACAGTATGGGAGACCCAGTACTTC. This encodes CAIGSGTVWETQYF. The full variable domain, with the rest looked up from reference TRBV28 and TRBJ2-5, is DVKVTQSSRYLVKRTGEKVFLECVQDMDHENMFWYRQDPGLGLRLIYFSYDVKMKEKGDIPEGYSVSREKKERFSLILESASTNQTSMYLCAIGSGTVWETQYFGPGTRLLVL.